The 27 T cell receptor beta chains given below trace back to one sample, sequenced in a study of post-analysis software for immune sequencing data. Broader study findings: Relative to controls, patients had 5 or 6 TRBV segments at higher frequency, with TRBV5-6, TRBV5-1 and TRBV20-1 among these.

Included in the TCR beta cDNA libraries were unique molecular identifiers. Using its own MiXCR run on the PCR reads, TCRdb lists one record per CDR3 protein. The sample holds approximately 350,000 distinct CDR3 sequences, less than 40% seen once. The antigens of these receptors remain unknown. Source material: blood. The receptor set was obtained from a girl between 5 and 17 years old with multiple sclerosis.

The chain uses TRBV12-3 or TRBV12-4 and TRBJ1-5; TRBD1 might be the D (6 bases). This CDR3 has 12 residues. Trimming pared 9 bases from V and 5 bases from J, leaving 11 bases between. This chain's CDR3 is CARVRGDQPQHF. The CDR3 nucleotides read TGTGCCAGGGTAAGGGGGGATCAGCCCCAGCATTTT.

The chain couples TRBV6-5 to TRBJ1-5; D is possibly TRBD1 (6 bases). V was clipped by 0 bases and J by 0 bases, with 18 bases between them. There are 19 residues in the CDR3. CDR1 MNHEY and CDR2 SVGAGI come from the germline V gene. The CDR3 sequence is CASSYSRTSWTASNQPQHF. The DNA of the CDR3 is TGTGCCAGCAGTTACTCGAGAACCTCCTGGACAGCTAGCAATCAGCCCCAGCATTTT.

The rearrangement uses TRBV27 and TRBJ2-7; a weak D match, TRBD1 (6 bases). Trimming removed 5 bases from V and 0 bases from J, with 14 bases in between. The CDR3 spans 15 residues. Germline CDR1 MNHEY, CDR2 SMNVEV (reference sequence). CDR3 loop: CASSPRRDNSYEQYF. The DNA of the CDR3 is TGTGCCAGCAGTCCGCGCCGGGACAACTCCTACGAGCAGTACTTC.

There are a few counts of this clonotype. The V call is TRBV4-2, the J call TRBJ1-6; 12 bases map to TRBD1. CDR3 length: 22 amino acids. Trimming at V came to 4 bases and at J to 7 bases, leaving 23 bases not matched to a gene. Germline assignment: CDR1 LGHNA and CDR2 YNFKEQ. This CDR3 is CASSLLPPGTGGAAGRNSPLHF. The CDR3 nucleotides are TGTGCCAGCAGCCTTCTACCCCCCGGGACAGGGGGCGCAGCTGGAAGGAATTCACCCCTCCACTTT.

This clonotype was seen only a few times. The rearrangement links TRBV10-3 to TRBJ2-7; the D gene is possibly TRBD2 (7 bases). The germline gives CDR1 ENHRY, CDR2 SYGVKD. Trimming cost V 10 bases and J 0 bases, with 10 bases left between them. This CDR3 has 12 residues. This CDR3 reads CATAGASYEQYF. In nucleotides, the CDR3 is TGTGCCACCGCGGGGGCCTCCTACGAGCAGTACTTC.

The chain combines TRBV2 with TRBJ1-6; D is uncertain. V lost 6 bases and J 10 bases, leaving 7 bases between the germline ends. Germline-derived CDR1 and CDR2 are SNHLY and FYNNEI. This CDR3 comprises 11 residues. Written as DNA, the CDR3 is TGTGCCAGCAGGCTCTCATCACCCCTCCACTTT. This encodes CASRLSSPLHF.

This clonotype was detected many times. This sequence joins TRBV20-1 and TRBJ2-7, with TRBD2 matching over 7 bases. The CDR3 contains 13 residues. V lost 3 bases to trimming and J lost 3 bases; unmatched junction nucleotides: 5. The germline V gene has CDR1 DFQATT and CDR2 SNEGSKA (reference sequence). The CDR3 here is CSARGGGNYEQYF. CDR3 coding DNA: TGCAGTGCTAGGGGCGGGGGTAACTACGAGCAGTACTTC.

A few counts support this clonotype. The chain combines TRBV6-2 or TRBV6-3 with TRBJ1-2; D ambiguous. The ends were cut back, 8 bases at V and 6 bases at J, with 13 bases in the middle. The germline CDR1 and CDR2 sequences are MNHEY and SVGEGT. The CDR3 is 12 amino acids. The CDR3 sequence: CASAHRSNGYTF. The CDR3 nucleotides are TGTGCCAGCGCACACCGTTCGAATGGCTACACCTTC.

Concerning this clonotype: The junction shows a germline mismatch at one end, possibly a read error. This rearrangement joins TRBV20-1 to TRBJ1-2; unclear D gene. CDR3 length: 11 amino acids. The V gene's germline CDR1 is DFQATT and CDR2 SNEGSKA (reference sequence). The DNA of the CDR3 is TGCAGGGCTAGAGATCCCAATGGCTACACCTTC. Amino acids: CRARDPNGYTF.

The chain links TRBV12-3 or TRBV12-4 to TRBJ2-4; 7 positions match TRBD2. The length of the CDR3 is 13 residues. V was clipped by 7 bases and J by 6 bases; unmatched bases: 6. CDR3 sequence reads: CASTTGGGNIQYF. The CDR3 region has the DNA TGTGCCAGCACCACGGGGGGTGGAAACATTCAGTACTTC.

This clonotype was seen at least ten times. The chain joins TRBV25-1 to TRBJ2-3; TRBD2 aligns across 12 bases. This CDR3 region has 13 residues. Germline values: CDR1 MGHDK, CDR2 SYGVNS. Trimming cost V 8 bases and J 6 bases; bases outside gene matches: 3. The CDR3 DNA follows: TGTGCCAGCTCAGGACTAGCGGGGGATACGCAGTATTTT. Translation gives CASSGLAGDTQYF. Full variable domain (missing parts from reference TRBV25-1 and TRBJ2-3): EADIYQTPRYLVIGTGKKITLECSQTMGHDKMYWYQQDPGMELHLIHYSYGVNSTEKGDLSSESTVSRIRTEHFPLTLESARPSHTSQYLCASSGLAGDTQYFGPGTRLTVL.

This clonotype was detected once. A much larger clonotype is one base distant, so this may be a read error. The chain combines TRBV29-1 with TRBJ2-1; 9 bases map to TRBD1. The J call is doubtful: the DNA matches TRBJ2-7 better. The CDR3 length is 17 residues. The germline V gene encodes CDR1 SQVTM and CDR2 ANQGSEA. The CDR3 spells CSVVKGQGRSSYNEQYF. CDR3 sequence (DNA): TGCAGCGTTGTGAAGGGACAGGGTCGGAGCTCCTACAATGAGCAGTACTTC.

V usage is TRBV6-4 and J usage is TRBJ2-5; D is unclear. The germline V gene has CDR1 MRHNA and CDR2 SNTAGT. The CDR3 runs to 12 residues. V was cut by 4 bases and J by 1 base, with 4 bases left in between. The CDR3 region is CASSVRQETQYF. Here the CDR3 DNA reads TGTGCCAGCAGTGTTCGCCAAGAGACCCAGTACTTC.

The chain is built from TRBV20-1 and TRBJ2-1; 12 positions agree with TRBD2. V dropped 0 bases and J dropped 1; count of bases not matched to a gene: 13. CDR3 length: 20 amino acids. Per germline, CDR1 DFQATT and CDR2 SNEGSKA (reference sequence). The CDR3 here is CSARDHRLAGGPESYNEQFF. The CDR3 DNA follows: TGCAGTGCTAGAGATCACAGGCTAGCGGGGGGGCCGGAATCCTACAATGAGCAGTTCTTC.

The chain combines TRBV6-2 or TRBV6-3 with TRBJ2-1; 9 positions agree with TRBD2. J was trimmed by 4 bases and V by 2 bases; bases with no gene match: 3. CDR1 MNHEY and CDR2 SVGEGT come from the germline V gene. The CDR3 is 15 residues long. The CDR3 protein is CASSYAGGDYNEQFF. CDR3 coding DNA: TGTGCCAGCAGTTACGCGGGGGGGGATTACAATGAGCAGTTCTTC.

The rearrangement links TRBV20-1 to TRBJ2-3; 8 bases agree with TRBD2. V dropped 5 bases and J dropped 6; count of bases not matched to a gene: 1. Looked up from germline, CDR1 is DFQATT and CDR2 is SNEGSKA (reference sequence). The CDR3 contains 11 residues. The DNA of the CDR3 is TGCAGTGCTGCTAGCGGGGATACGCAGTATTTT. The encoded protein is CSAASGDTQYF.

In its sample, this clonotype was seen a few times. V gene TRBV18 combines with J gene TRBJ2-4; the D gene is possibly TRBD1 (6 bases). Deletions cut 8 bases from V and 1 base from J, with 15 bases between. Germline V gene lookup returns CDR1 KGHSH and CDR2 LQKENI. This CDR3 has 15 amino acids. As DNA, the CDR3 is TGTGCCAGCCATCCAGGGGACGGGGCCAAAAACATTCAGTACTTC. Translation gives CASHPGDGAKNIQYF.

V and J are TRBV7-2 and TRBJ2-2, with no clear D. The length of the CDR3 is 14 residues. Trimming took 3 bases from V and 6 from J, leaving 11 bases between them. From germline, CDR1 is SGHTA and CDR2 FQGNSA. CDR3 DNA: TGTGCCAGCAGCTTGGGTGGTCAGGCCGGGGAGCTGTTTTTT. This sequence encodes CASSLGGQAGELFF.

The chain recombines TRBV4-3 with TRBJ1-1; no reliable D call. Germline lookup yields CDR1 LGHNA and CDR2 YSLEER. Trimming left V 1 base short and J 1 base short, with 10 bases between. CDR3 size: 15 residues. CDR3 amino acids: CASSQGRFWNTEAFF. The CDR3 nucleotides are TGCGCCAGCAGCCAAGGCCGTTTTTGGAACACTGAAGCTTTCTTT.

The chain is built from TRBV20-1 and TRBJ1-1; 9 bases fit TRBD1. V dropped 8 bases and J dropped 3; count of bases not matched to a gene: 13. CDR1 is DFQATT and CDR2 is SNEGSKA in the germline V gene (reference sequence). The CDR3 spans 15 residues. The CDR3 DNA sequence: TGCAGTATAATGAGGGACAGGGTGCGGGACACTGAAGCTTTCTTT. It translates to CSIMRDRVRDTEAFF.

There are a few counts of this clonotype. V usage is TRBV24-1 and J usage is TRBJ1-2; the D is unclear. Germline V gene sequence: CDR1 KGHDR, CDR2 SFDVKD. The V gene lost 4 bases and the J gene lost 5 bases, with 10 bases spanning the gap. The length of the CDR3 is 13 residues. This chain's CDR3 is CATSDGNFYGYTF. DNA of the CDR3: TGTGCCACCAGTGACGGGAACTTTTATGGCTACACCTTC.

Comment on this clonotype: Since a much larger clone is just one base distant, this may be a read error. This rearrangement joins TRBV27 to TRBJ2-5; D remains unclear. This CDR3 contains 13 residues. Trimming took off 2 bases at V and 11 bases at J, with 15 bases between the two ends. The V gene's germline CDR1 is MNHEY and CDR2 SMNVEV (reference sequence). The CDR3 loop is CASSLERHLPQYF. CDR3 coding DNA: TGTGCCAGCAGTTTAGAACGACACTTGCCTCAGTACTTC.

With respect to this clonotype: This could be a read error, since a much larger clone is one nucleotide away. The chain links TRBV6-5 to TRBJ1-1, with D hard to call. Deletions cut 7 bases from V and 0 bases from J, with 3 bases between. CDR1 and CDR2 from the germline V gene are MNHEY and SVGAGI. The CDR3 contains 11 residues. The CDR3 loop reads CASTLNTEAFF. CDR3 bases: TGTGCCAGCACCCTGAACACTGAAGCTTTCTTT.

The rearrangement links TRBV29-1 to TRBJ1-2; D ambiguous. V was pared by 6 bases and J by 0 bases, with 11 bases between. The CDR3 runs 13 residues. Per germline, CDR1 SQVTM and CDR2 ANQGSEA. The CDR3 loop reads CSVTNIANYGYTF. CDR3 coding DNA: TGCAGCGTCACTAACATAGCTAACTATGGCTACACCTTC.

The chain links TRBV28 to TRBJ2-1; D gene unclear. V lost 6 bases, J lost 3 bases, and 6 bases lay in between. The germline V gene encodes CDR1 MDHEN and CDR2 SYDVKM. CDR3 length equals 12 residues. CDR3 protein: CASRSVYNEQFF. The DNA of the CDR3 is TGTGCCAGCAGATCGGTCTACAATGAGCAGTTCTTC. Supplemented by reference TRBV28 and TRBJ2-1, the full variable domain reads DVKVTQSSRYLVKRTGEKVFLECVQDMDHENMFWYRQDPGLGLRLIYFSYDVKMKEKGDIPEGYSVSREKKERFSLILESASTNQTSMYLCASRSVYNEQFFGPGTRLTVL.

This clonotype came up a few times. The rearrangement joins TRBV2 to TRBJ2-7; tentatively, D is TRBD1 or TRBD2 (5 bases each). Germline loops: CDR1 SNHLY, CDR2 FYNNEI. With 6 bases removed from V and 2 bases from J, the gap between germline ends came to 11 bases. The CDR3 extends over 13 amino acids. For the CDR3, the DNA is TGTGCCAGCAGACGGGACCACCCCTACGAGCAGTACTTC. Residues: CASRRDHPYEQYF.

This clonotype was seen a handful of times. The V call is TRBV2, the J call TRBJ1-5, with D maybe TRBD1 (6 bases). The CDR3 is 14 residues long. The germline V and J ends were trimmed by 3 bases and 5 bases, with 11 bases remaining between them. Germline assignment: CDR1 SNHLY and CDR2 FYNNEI. CDR3 protein: CASSEGGGDQPQHF. Here the CDR3 DNA reads TGTGCCAGCAGTGAGGGGGGCGGGGATCAGCCCCAGCATTTT.